This TCR beta chain was recovered during a study of blood T cell repertoires in COVID-19 (dated by TCRdb to 2020 to 2022). Broadly, across the study: Samples from collaborators originated in the United States, Italy and Spain and spanned both the acute and convalescent phases of COVID-19. The prospective study material was composed of cDNA or gDNA derived from T cells, B-cell-depleted T cells, or PBMCs. Subjects who had been exposed to COVID-19, were actively infected with it, or had recovered from it provided the deeply sampled blood TCRbeta repertoires that made up the dataset. A freely available public database, intended as a resource for researchers studying the immune response to SARS-CoV-2, is where the repertoires were released. Samples came from the ongoing ImmuneRACE study (first 160 participants) plus 1,254 subjects from 6 global collaborators. Nearly every sample came with metadata listing a de-identified subject ID, COVID-19 status, age in years and sex. Where available, HLA class I and class II types were taken from metadata supplied by the sample provider and were not determined by assay-based typing.

CDR1 SGHTA and CDR2 FQGNSA were looked up in the germline V gene. V sheds 2 bases and J sheds 5 bases, leaving 12 bases between their ends. The CDR3 contains 14 residues, cysteine and phenylalanine counted. The entry retains the CDR3 DNA only, 42 bases that are in frame from base 1. Each collaborating institution followed its own protocols to collect whole blood in K2EDTA tubes. Collaborator samples were shipped for TCRbeta analysis as frozen whole blood, isolated PBMCs, or DNA extracted from either sample type. The paper's findings and limits, for the study overall: The amount of clinical and demographic metadata varied by source and participant and was provided uncurated.

A remark on this clone: The antigen this receptor binds is unknown. Qualities for individual bases were not recorded, and no much larger clone is one base off. The identical CDR3 is also encoded by other nucleotide sequences in the sample.

The immunoSEQ Assay, a bias-controlled multiplex PCR, was used to amplify TCRbeta CDR3 regions from genomic DNA. Per the original workflow: Nucleated cell counts per sample were estimated from amplification of reference gene primers within the assay. To quantify the absolute abundance of each unique TCRbeta CDR3 rearrangement, sequence reads were collapsed and filtered. For each sample, productive Simpson clonality was calculated as the square root of Simpson's diversity index over productive rearrangements. The clones in this table, taken by TCRdb from immuneACCESS, are in-frame only. Not every clone is retained; where verified, under half of the shortfall comes from an unresolved V gene, and the cause of the rest is unknown. That table furnishes V, J and clone size, whereas the DNA furnished D and trimming. The sample table contains 150,000 or so clones; only one count was recorded for roughly four fifths of them. The top ten constitute approximately 16% of the sample.

The sequence links TRBV7-2 to TRBJ1-1; the D gene identity is not certain. The sequenced material came from peripheral blood. This receptor was identified in a human donor with acute or convalescent COVID-19. The donor label of this sample is uncertain. The DNA reads TGTGCCAGCAGCTTATTAGGTAGAGGTACTGAAGCTTTCTTT. This gives the protein CASSLLGRGTEAFF.